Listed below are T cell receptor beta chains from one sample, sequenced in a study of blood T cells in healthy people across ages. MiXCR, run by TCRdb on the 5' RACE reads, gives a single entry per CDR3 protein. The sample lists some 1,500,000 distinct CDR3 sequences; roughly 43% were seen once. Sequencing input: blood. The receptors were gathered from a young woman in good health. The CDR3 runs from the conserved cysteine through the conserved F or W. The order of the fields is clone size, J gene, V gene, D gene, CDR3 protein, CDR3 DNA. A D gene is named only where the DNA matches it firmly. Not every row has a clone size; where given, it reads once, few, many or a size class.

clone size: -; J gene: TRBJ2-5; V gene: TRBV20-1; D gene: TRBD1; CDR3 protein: CSASRVSGGTEQYF; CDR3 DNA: TGCAGTGCTTCGCGGGTCTCAGGGGGCACTGAGCAGTACTTC
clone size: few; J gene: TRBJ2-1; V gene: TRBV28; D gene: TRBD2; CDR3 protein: CASSRRAGGFYNEQFF; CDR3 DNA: TGTGCCAGCAGCCGGAGAGCGGGAGGGTTCTACAATGAGCAGTTCTTC
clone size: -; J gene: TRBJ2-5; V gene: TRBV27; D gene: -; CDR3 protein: CVSSLSRRAETQYF; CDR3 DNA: TGTGTCAGCAGTTTAAGTAGGCGGGCTGAGACCCAGTACTTC
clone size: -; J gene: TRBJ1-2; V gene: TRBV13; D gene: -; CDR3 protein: CASSQMNREGLYGYTF; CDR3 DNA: TGTGCCAGCAGCCAAATGAACAGGGAGGGGCTCTATGGCTACACCTTC
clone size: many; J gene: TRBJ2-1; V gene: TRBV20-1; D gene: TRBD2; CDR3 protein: CSARLAGRRNEQFF; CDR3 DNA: TGCAGTGCTAGACTAGCGGGAAGGAGGAATGAGCAGTTCTTC
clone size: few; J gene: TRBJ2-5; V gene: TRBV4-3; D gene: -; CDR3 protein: CASSQDQGETQYF; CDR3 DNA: TGCGCCAGCAGCCAAGATCAGGGTGAGACCCAGTACTTC
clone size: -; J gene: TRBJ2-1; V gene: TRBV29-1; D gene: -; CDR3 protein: CSVEDWRTDYNEQFF; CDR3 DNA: TGCAGCGTTGAAGATTGGCGGACAGACTACAATGAGCAGTTCTTC
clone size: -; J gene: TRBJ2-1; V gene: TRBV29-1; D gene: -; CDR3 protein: CSTRRDLNEQFF; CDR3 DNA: TGCAGCACGCGCAGGGATTTGAATGAGCAGTTCTTC
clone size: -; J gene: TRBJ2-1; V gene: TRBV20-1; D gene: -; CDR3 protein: CSVFGLRSYNEQFF; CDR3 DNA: TGCAGTGTATTCGGGTTGCGCTCATACAATGAGCAGTTCTTC
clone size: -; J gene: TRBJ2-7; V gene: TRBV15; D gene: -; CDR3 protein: CATSREASWGADGFYEQYF; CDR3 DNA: TGTGCCACCAGCAGAGAGGCGTCATGGGGGGCAGATGGATTCTACGAGCAGTACTTC
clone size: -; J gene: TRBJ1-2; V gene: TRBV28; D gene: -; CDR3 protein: CASSPGLFGNGYTF; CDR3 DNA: TGTGCCAGCAGCCCGGGACTCTTCGGGAATGGCTACACCTTC
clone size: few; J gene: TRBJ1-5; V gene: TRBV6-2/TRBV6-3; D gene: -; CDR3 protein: CASSPGRDNQPQHF; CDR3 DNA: TGTGCCAGCAGCCCCGGACGGGACAATCAGCCCCAGCATTTT
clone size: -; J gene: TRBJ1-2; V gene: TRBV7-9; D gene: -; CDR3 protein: CASSPEVRTYGYTF; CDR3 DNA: TGTGCCAGCAGCCCCGAGGTTCGGACCTATGGCTACACCTTC
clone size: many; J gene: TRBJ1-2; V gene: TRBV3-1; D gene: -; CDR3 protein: CASSHERAGVYGYTF; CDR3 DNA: TGTGCCAGCAGCCACGAACGGGCAGGGGTCTATGGCTACACCTTC
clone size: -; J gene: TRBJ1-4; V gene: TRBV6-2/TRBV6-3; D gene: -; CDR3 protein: CASSFGTGGRKLFF; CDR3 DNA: TGTGCCAGCAGCTTCGGGACCGGGGGCCGAAAACTGTTTTTT
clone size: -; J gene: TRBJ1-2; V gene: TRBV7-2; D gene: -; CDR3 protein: CARASGAYGYTF; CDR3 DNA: TGTGCCAGGGCATCAGGGGCCTATGGCTACACCTTC
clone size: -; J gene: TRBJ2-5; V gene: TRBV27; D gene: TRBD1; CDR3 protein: CASSWTGTGNREQYF; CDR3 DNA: TGTGCCAGCAGTTGGACCGGGACAGGGAACAGGGAGCAGTACTTC
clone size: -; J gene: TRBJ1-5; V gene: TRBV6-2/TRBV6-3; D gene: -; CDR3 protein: CASSRVGESISNQPQHF; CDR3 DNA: TGTGCCAGCAGTCGGGTAGGGGAGTCGATTAGCAATCAGCCCCAGCATTTT
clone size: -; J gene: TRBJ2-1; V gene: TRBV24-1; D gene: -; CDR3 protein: CATSDWELSSYNEQFF; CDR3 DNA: TGTGCCACCAGTGATTGGGAATTAAGCTCCTACAATGAGCAGTTCTTC
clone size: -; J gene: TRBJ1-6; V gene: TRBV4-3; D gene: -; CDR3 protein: CASSRAGTSGVSPPHF; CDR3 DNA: TGCGCCAGTAGCCGGGCCGGGACAAGTGGTGTTTCACCCCCCCACTTT
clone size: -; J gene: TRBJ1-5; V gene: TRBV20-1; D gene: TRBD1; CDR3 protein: CSARGWTGHSNQPQHF; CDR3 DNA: TGCAGTGCTAGAGGTTGGACAGGCCATAGCAATCAGCCCCAGCATTTT
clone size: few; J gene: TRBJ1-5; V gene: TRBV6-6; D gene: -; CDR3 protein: CASTIRDNSNQPQHF; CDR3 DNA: TGTGCCAGCACCATCCGGGACAATAGCAATCAGCCCCAGCATTTT
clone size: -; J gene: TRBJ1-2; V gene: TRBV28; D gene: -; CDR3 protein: CASSWVSYGYTF; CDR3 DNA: TGTGCCAGCAGTTGGGTTTCTTATGGCTACACCTTC
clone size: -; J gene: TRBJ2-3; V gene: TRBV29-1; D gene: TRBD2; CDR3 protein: CSVRLAGASALGTDTQYF; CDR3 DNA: TGCAGCGTCCGACTAGCGGGAGCATCCGCACTAGGCACAGATACGCAGTATTTT
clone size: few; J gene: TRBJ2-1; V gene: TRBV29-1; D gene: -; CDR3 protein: CSVRQGLREQFF; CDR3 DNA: TGCAGCGTGAGGCAGGGCCTGCGGGAGCAGTTCTTC
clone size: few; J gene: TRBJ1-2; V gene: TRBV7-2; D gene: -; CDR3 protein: CASSLPGTYYGYTF; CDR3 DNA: TGTGCCAGCAGCTTACCAGGGACCTACTATGGCTACACCTTC
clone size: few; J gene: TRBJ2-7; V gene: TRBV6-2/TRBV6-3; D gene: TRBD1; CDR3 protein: CASSPPGQDTYEQYF; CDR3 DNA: TGTGCCAGCAGCCCCCCCGGACAGGACACCTACGAGCAGTACTTC
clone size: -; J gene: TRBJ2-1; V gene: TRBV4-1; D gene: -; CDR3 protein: CASSQTAHSYNEQFF; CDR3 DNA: TGCGCCAGCAGCCAAACCGCCCATTCCTACAATGAGCAGTTCTTC
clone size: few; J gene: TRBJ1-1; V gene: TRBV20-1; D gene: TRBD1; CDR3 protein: CSARHPQGEYTEAFF; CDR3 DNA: TGCAGTGCTAGACACCCACAGGGGGAATACACTGAAGCTTTCTTT
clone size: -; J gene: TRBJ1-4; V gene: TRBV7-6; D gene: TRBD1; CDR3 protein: CTSSPSPGTGSGANEKLFF; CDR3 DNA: TGTACCAGCAGCCCGAGTCCCGGGACAGGGAGTGGAGCTAATGAAAAACTGTTTTTT
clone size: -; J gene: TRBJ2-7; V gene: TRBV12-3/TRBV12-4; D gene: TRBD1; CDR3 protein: CASSLGGTEPYEQYF; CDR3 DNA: TGTGCCAGCAGTTTAGGGGGGACAGAACCCTACGAGCAGTACTTC
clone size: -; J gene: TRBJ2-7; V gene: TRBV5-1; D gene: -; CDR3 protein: CASSPTGTRSYEQYF; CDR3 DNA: TGCGCCAGCAGCCCAACCGGGACTCGCTCCTACGAGCAGTACTTC
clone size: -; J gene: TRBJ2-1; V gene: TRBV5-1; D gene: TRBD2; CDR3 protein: CASSWIGTSGYNEQFF; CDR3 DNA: TGCGCCAGCAGCTGGATAGGGACTAGCGGCTACAATGAGCAGTTCTTC
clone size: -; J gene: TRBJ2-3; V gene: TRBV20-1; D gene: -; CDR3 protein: CSARESQERDTQYF; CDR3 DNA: TGCAGTGCTAGAGAAAGTCAGGAGAGGGATACGCAGTATTTT
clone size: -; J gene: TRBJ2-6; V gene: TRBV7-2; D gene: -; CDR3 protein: CASSSRDGHTGNRANVLTF; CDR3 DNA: TGTGCCAGCAGCTCCCGGGACGGACACACAGGGAACAGGGCCAACGTCCTGACTTTC
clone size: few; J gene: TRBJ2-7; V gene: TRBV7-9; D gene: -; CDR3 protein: CASSRQATLYEQYF; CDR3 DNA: TGTGCCAGCAGCCGACAGGCCACTCTCTACGAGCAGTACTTC
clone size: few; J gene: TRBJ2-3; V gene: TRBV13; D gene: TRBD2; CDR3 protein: CASSLAVGAGTSTDTQYF; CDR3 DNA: TGTGCCAGCAGCTTAGCAGTCGGAGCGGGGACTAGCACAGATACGCAGTATTTT
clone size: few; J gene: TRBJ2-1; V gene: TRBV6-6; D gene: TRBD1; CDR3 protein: CASTDRGQGFEQFF; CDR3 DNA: TGTGCCAGCACCGACAGGGGGCAAGGTTTTGAGCAGTTCTTC
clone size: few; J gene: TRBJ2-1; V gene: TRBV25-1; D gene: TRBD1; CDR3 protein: CASSEWTGGADGEQFF; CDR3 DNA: TGTGCCAGCAGTGAATGGACAGGGGGCGCCGATGGTGAGCAGTTCTTC
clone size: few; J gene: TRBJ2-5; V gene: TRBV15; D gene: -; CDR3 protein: CATRVTAYNEQYF; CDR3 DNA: TGTGCCACCAGGGTGACAGCCTACAATGAGCAGTACTTC
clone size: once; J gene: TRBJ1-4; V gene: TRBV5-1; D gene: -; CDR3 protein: CASSLMGGREEKLFF; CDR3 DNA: TGCGCCAGCAGCTTGATGGGGGGACGCGAAGAAAAACTGTTTTTT